This T cell receptor beta chain was obtained from a study of regulatory T cells in long-lasting Graves disease. Time point meaning: newly diagnosed GD, antithyroid drugs for less than 3 months. The TCR library used RNA extracted from PBMCs. Construction of the TCR beta libraries employed iRepertoire HTBI primers in conjunction with Arm-PCR of CDR3 regions. TCRdb reprocessed the multiplex PCR reads with MiXCR, giving one entry per CDR3 protein. The table includes a few hundred thousand distinct CDR3 sequences, 15% to 20% detected once. This clonotype was counted ten times or more. V was clipped by 3 bases and J by 3 bases, with 12 bases between them. The CDR3 spans 15 residues. These data were also filed under a second study, of T cells in Graves' hyperthyroidism and ophthalmopathy. That study adds: Across 18 months, stable Graves' hyperthyroidism was marked by no progression to ophthalmopathy.

This TCR was sampled from a woman under 30 with Graves disease. Sequencing was performed on peripheral blood mononuclear cells (PBMCs), taken at new diagnosis, from a patient treated with antithyroid drugs. V gene TRBV12-3 or TRBV12-4 combines with J gene TRBJ1-5, with D possibly TRBD1 on 5 matching bases. The CDR3 DNA follows: TGTGCCAGCAGTTTTTGGCAGGGCAACAATCAGCCCCAGCATTTT. Translated, it gives CASSFWQGNNQPQHF.